These 2 T cell receptor beta chains came from one sample sequenced in a study of PD-L1 blockade in urothelial cancer. The data were produced by immunoSEQ multiplex PCR, yet TCRdb's version contains in-frame clones alone and is incomplete. The data contain approximately 32,000 clones, roughly four fifths of them singletons. The sample consisted of PBMCs, taken around atezolizumab (anti-PD-L1) treatment. The receptors come from a man in his 70s with urothelial cancer.

The chain uses TRBV7-2 and TRBJ2-4; TRBD2 is a possible D gene (7 bases). Germline lookup yields CDR1 SGHTA and CDR2 FQGNSA. The CDR3 length is 17 residues. Trimming cost V 1 base and J 1 base, with 14 bases left between them. CDR3 DNA: TGTGCCAGCAGCTTAGTTTCTGGGAGGGGGGCCAAAAACATTCAGTACTTC. Amino acid sequence: CASSLVSGRGAKNIQYF.

The gene calls are TRBV9 and TRBJ2-5, with 9 bases matching TRBD1. Germline loops: CDR1 SGDLS, CDR2 YYNGEE. This CDR3 region has 15 residues. Trimming cost V 0 bases and J 1 base; bases outside gene matches: 1. The CDR3 sequence is CASSVAGQGQETQYF. Here the CDR3 DNA reads TGTGCCAGCAGCGTAGCGGGACAGGGCCAAGAGACCCAGTACTTC.